This T cell receptor (beta chain) was identified in a study of identical twins. Broader study findings: The study based its conclusions on cross-sectional statistical analysis and did not follow the same donors. Invariant MAIT and iNKT cells are populations that could partly confound zero-insertion analyses.

This clonotype was detected ten times or more. Its target is unknown. CDR3 length equals 13 residues. J lost 7 bases, V lost 5 bases, and 7 bases had no gene match. Germline-derived CDR1 and CDR2 are LGHNA and YNFKEQ. MiXCR, run by TCRdb on the 5' RACE reads, gives a single entry per CDR3 protein. The table has 350,000 to 450,000 distinct CDR3 sequences, around a sixth seen once. V is TRBV4-2 and J is TRBJ1-2; 7 nucleotides line up with TRBD1. Sequencing input: naive T cells sorted from blood. The receptor was isolated from a man aged 50 or older in good health. The CDR3 DNA follows: TGTGCCAGCAGCGCCCCAGGGGGTGGTGGCTACACCTTC. This codes for CASSAPGGGGYTF.